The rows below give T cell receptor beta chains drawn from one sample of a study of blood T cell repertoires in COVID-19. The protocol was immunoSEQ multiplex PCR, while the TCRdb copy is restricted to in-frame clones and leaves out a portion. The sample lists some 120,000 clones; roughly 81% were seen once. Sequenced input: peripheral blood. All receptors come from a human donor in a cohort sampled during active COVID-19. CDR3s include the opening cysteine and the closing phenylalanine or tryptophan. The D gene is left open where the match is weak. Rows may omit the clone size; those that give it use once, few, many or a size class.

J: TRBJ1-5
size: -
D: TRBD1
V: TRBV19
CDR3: CASKDRVGNQPQHF
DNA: TGTGCCAGCAAGGACAGGGTTGGAAATCAGCCCCAGCATTTT

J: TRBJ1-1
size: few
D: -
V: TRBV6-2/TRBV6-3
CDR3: CASSSRVRVYAFF
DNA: TGTGCCAGCAGTTCTCGGGTGAGGGTATACGCTTTCTTT

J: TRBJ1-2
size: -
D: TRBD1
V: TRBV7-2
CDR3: CASSLGTGGYGYTF
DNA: TGTGCCAGCAGCTTAGGAACAGGGGGCTATGGCTACACCTTC

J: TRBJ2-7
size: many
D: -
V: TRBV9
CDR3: CASSVGSGVSYEQYF
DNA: TGTGCCAGCAGCGTAGGTTCAGGGGTCTCCTACGAGCAGTACTTC

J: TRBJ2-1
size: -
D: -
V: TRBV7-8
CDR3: CASSLGRQFGSGGPSSYNEQFF
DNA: TGTGCCAGCAGCTTAGGTCGACAGTTCGGTAGCGGAGGGCCGAGCTCCTACAATGAGCAGTTCTTC

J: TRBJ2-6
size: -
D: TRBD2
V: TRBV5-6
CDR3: CASSWRESGANVLTF
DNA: TGTGCCAGCAGCTGGCGGGAGTCTGGGGCCAACGTCCTGACTTTC

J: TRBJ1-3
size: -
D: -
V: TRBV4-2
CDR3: CASSQGGAGNTIYF
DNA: TGTGCCAGCAGCCAAGGGGGCGCTGGAAACACCATATATTTT

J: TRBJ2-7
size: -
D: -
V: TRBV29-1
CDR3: CSVELGRGSYEQYF
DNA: TGCAGCGTTGAGTTGGGCAGGGGATCCTACGAGCAGTACTTC

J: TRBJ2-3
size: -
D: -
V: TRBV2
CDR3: CASIRQFRTDTQYF
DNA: TGTGCCAGCATTCGACAGTTCCGCACAGATACGCAGTATTTT

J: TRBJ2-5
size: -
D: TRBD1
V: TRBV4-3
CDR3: CASSARTGSQETQYF
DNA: TGCGCCAGCAGCGCCCGGACAGGGAGTCAAGAGACCCAGTACTTC

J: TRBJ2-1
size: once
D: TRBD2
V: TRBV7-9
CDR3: CASSHSGTGNEQFF
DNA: TGTGCCAGCAGCCATAGCGGGACCGGGAATGAGCAGTTCTTC

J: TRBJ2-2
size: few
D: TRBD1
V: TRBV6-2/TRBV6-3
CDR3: CASSYGGTGNTGELFF
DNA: TGTGCCAGCAGTTACGGAGGGACAGGGAACACCGGGGAGCTGTTTTTT

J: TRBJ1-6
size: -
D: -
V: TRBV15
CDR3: CATSRVGQGSPLHF
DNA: TGTGCCACCAGCAGAGTGGGTCAGGGGTCACCCCTCCACTTT

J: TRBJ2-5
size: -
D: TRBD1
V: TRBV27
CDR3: CASSLSGTGVRTQYF
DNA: TGTGCCAGCAGTTTGTCCGGGACAGGGGTCAGGACCCAGTACTTC

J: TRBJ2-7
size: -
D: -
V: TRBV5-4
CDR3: CASSRGNLYEQYF
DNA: TGTGCCAGCAGCCGCGGGAACCTCTACGAGCAGTACTTC

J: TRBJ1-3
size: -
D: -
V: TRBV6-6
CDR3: CASSYHPGRAGNTIYF
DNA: TGTGCCAGCAGTTATCATCCCGGGAGGGCCGGAAACACCATATATTTT

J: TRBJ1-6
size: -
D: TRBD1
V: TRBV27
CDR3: CASRREGALNNSPLHF
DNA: TGTGCCAGCAGGCGTGAGGGGGCCCTAAATAATTCACCCCTCCACTTT

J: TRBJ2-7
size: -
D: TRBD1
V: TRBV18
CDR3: CASSPPGTGNHEQYF
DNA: TGTGCCAGCTCACCACCGGGGACAGGGAACCACGAGCAGTACTTC

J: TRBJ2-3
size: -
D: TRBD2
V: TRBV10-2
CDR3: CASSGGGRTDTQYF
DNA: TGCGCCAGCAGTGGGGGCGGGAGAACAGATACGCAGTATTTT

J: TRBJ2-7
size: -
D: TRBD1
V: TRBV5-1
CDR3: CASSWDREGAYEQYF
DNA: TGCGCCAGCAGCTGGGACAGGGAGGGTGCCTACGAGCAGTACTTC

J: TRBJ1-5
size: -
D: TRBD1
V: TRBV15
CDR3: CATSRGGQGAIQPQHF
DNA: TGTGCCACCAGCCGAGGTGGGCAGGGGGCGATCCAGCCCCAGCATTTT

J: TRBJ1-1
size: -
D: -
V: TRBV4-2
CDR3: CASRPGQLMNTEAFF
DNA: TGTGCCAGTAGACCGGGACAACTCATGAACACTGAAGCTTTCTTT

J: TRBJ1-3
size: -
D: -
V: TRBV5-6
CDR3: CASSFGRAYSGNTIYF
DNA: TGTGCCAGCAGCTTCGGGCGGGCATACTCTGGAAACACCATATATTTT

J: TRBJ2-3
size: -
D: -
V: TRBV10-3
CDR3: CAISVLATSTDTQYF
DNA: TGTGCCATCAGTGTCCTAGCAACTAGCACAGATACGCAGTATTTT

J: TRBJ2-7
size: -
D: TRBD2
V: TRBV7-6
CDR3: CASSLGGGSGYEQYF
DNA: TGTGCCAGCAGCTTAGGCGGGGGTAGCGGCTACGAGCAGTACTTC

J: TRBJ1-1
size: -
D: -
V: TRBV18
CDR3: CASSPQGSDTEAFF
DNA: TGTGCCAGCTCACCCCAGGGATCGGACACTGAAGCTTTCTTT

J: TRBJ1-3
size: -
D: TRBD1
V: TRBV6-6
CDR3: CASSYFPGQGDLIYF
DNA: TGTGCCAGCAGTTACTTTCCGGGACAGGGGGACCTAATATATTTT

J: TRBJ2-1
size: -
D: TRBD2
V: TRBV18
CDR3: CASSRPRTSLGNEQFF
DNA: TGTGCCAGCTCACGACCAAGGACTAGCCTCGGCAATGAGCAGTTCTTC

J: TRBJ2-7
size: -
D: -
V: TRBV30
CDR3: CAWSGAYEQYF
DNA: TGTGCCTGGAGCGGGGCCTACGAGCAGTACTTC

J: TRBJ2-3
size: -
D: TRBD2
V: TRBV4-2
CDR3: CASSQTSGGPENTQYF
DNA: TGTGCCAGCAGCCAAACTAGCGGGGGGCCGGAGAATACGCAGTATTTT

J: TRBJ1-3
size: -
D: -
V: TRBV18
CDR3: CASSPPSVNTIYF
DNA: TGTGCCAGCTCACCACCTTCTGTGAACACCATATATTTT

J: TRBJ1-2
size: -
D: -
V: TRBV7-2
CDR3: CASSASRDITLYGYTF
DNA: TGTGCCAGCAGCGCCTCCCGGGACATAACACTCTATGGCTACACCTTC

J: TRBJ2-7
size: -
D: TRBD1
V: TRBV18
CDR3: CASSPGQGPYEQYF
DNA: TGTGCCAGCTCACCAGGACAGGGCCCCTACGAGCAGTACTTC

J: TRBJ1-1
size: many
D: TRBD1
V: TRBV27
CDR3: CASSPSGTGGYDTEAFF
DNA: TGTGCCAGCAGTCCATCCGGGACAGGGGGTTACGACACTGAAGCTTTCTTT

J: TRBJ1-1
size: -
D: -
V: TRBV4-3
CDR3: CASSQEPSLEAFF
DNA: TGCGCCAGCAGCCAAGAACCAAGCCTTGAAGCTTTCTTT

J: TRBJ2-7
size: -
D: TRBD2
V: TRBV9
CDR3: CASSVSSGGTYEQYF
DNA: TGTGCCAGCAGCGTATCTAGCGGGGGAACCTACGAGCAGTACTTC

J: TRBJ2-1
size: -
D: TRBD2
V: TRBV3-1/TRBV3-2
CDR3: CASSLSLGGGSFNEQFF
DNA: TGTGCCAGCAGCCTGTCTCTGGGCGGGGGAAGCTTCAATGAGCAGTTCTTC

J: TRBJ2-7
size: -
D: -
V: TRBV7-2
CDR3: CASSSRAGSGVAYEQYF
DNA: TGTGCCAGCAGCTCACGTGCGGGGAGCGGAGTTGCCTACGAGCAGTACTTC